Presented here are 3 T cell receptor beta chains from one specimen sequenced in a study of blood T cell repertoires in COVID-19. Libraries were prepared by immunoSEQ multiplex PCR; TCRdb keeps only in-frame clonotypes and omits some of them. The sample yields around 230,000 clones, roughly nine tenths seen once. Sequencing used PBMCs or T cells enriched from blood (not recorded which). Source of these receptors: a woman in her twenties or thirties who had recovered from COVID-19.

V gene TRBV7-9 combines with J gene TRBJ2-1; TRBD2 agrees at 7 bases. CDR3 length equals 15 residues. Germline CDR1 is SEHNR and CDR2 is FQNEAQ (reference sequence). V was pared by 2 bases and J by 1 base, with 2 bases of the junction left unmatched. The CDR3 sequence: CASSLTGGSYNEQFF. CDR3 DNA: TGTGCCAGCAGCTTAACGGGGGGATCCTACAATGAGCAGTTCTTC.

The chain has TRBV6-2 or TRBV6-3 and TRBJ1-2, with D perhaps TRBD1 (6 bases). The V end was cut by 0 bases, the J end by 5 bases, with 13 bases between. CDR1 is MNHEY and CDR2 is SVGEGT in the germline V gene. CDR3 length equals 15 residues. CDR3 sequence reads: CASSYSWYRVYGYTF. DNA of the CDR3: TGTGCCAGCAGTTACTCTTGGTACAGGGTGTATGGCTACACCTTC.

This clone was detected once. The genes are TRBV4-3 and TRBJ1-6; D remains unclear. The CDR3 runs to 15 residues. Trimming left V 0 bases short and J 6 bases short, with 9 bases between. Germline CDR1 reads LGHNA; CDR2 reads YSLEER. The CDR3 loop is CASSQDLWANSPLHF. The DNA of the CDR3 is TGCGCCAGCAGCCAAGATTTGTGGGCTAATTCACCCCTCCACTTT.